This T cell receptor beta chain was sequenced for a study of blood T cells in healthy people across ages. Study outcomes and limitations: A strong correlation was found between TCR beta diversity and the percentage of naive T cells.

The authors ran a second PCR of about 7 to 12 cycles using a sample-barcoded 5' primer and a J-beta primer mix. Every cDNA molecule bore a tag from a template-switch adaptor containing 12 random nucleotides. TCRdb used MiXCR to reprocess the 5' RACE reads, holding one entry per CDR3 protein. Of some 760,000 distinct CDR3 sequences listed, about 25% are singletons. As for this clonotype: The antigen remains unidentified.

CDR1 is DFQATT, CDR2 SNEGSKA, per germline (reference sequence). This CDR3 has 16 amino acids. V shed 3 bases, J shed 4 bases, and the junction held 13 bases outside the gene matches. These records were also assigned to another study, of T cells of mothers and their children. As reported in that work: Six children, together with their three healthy Caucasian mothers, made up the donors. Sequencing returned over 8 million TCR beta CDR3 reads per mother and several million per child.

The specimen sequenced was blood. V and J are TRBV20-1 and TRBJ2-7; 9 nucleotides line up with TRBD2. This sequence originates from a boy younger than 18 in good health. DNA for the CDR3: TGCAGTGCTAGTCCGATTGGGACTAGCTTTGCTTACGAGCAGTACTTC. Protein product: CSASPIGTSFAYEQYF.